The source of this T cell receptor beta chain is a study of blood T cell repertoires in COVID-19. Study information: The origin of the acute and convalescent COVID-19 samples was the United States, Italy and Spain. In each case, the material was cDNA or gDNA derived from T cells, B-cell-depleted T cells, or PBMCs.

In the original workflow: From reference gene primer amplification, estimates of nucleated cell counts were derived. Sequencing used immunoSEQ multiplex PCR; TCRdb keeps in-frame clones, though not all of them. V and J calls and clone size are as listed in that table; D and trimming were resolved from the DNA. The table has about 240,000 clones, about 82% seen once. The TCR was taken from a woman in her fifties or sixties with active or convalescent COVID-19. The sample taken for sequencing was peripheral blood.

This CDR3 is CASSQGANYGYTF. CDR3 in DNA: TGTGCCAGCAGCCAGGGGGCTAACTATGGCTACACCTTC. The J gene is TRBJ1-2, the V gene TRBV9; 7 nucleotides agree with TRBD1. Germline lookup yields CDR1 SGDLS and CDR2 YYNGEE. J was trimmed by 0 bases and V by 4 bases; bases with no gene match: 0. There are 13 residues in the CDR3.